Reported below is one T cell receptor (beta chain). The antigen remains unidentified. The record originates from a study of vaccination effects on CD4 cells after COVID-19. Prior to sequencing, the ViraFEST assay stimulated PBMC with viral peptide pools, which expanded the antigen-specific CD4+ T cells. Culture proceeded for under twelve days, and CD4+ T cells were then isolated. Documented for the person is a PCR-confirmed SARS-CoV-2 infection occurring between March and December 2020. Every well housed some 2 million PBMC, which grew in culture alongside about 11 IU/ml IL-2 and 10 ug/ml peptides. Days 3 and 7 were when half the medium was replaced with IL-2 medium. Regarding the study as a whole: Convalescent patients were scarce, and early post-infection timepoints were absent.

Germline lookup yields CDR1 LGHNA and CDR2 YNFKEQ. The CDR3 consists of 17 residues. With V trimmed by 4 bases and J by 5 bases, 13 bases remained unmatched. Profiled with immunoSEQ multiplex PCR; TCRdb holds only in-frame clones, not every one. The profile covers around 46,000 clones, with roughly four fifths appearing a single time and around 28% taken by the ten largest. This chain connects TRBV4-2 to TRBJ1-2, with 10 bases lining up with TRBD1. The TCR was taken from a human donor who had a prior SARS-CoV-2 infection. The specimen comprised CD4+ T cells from PBMCs cultured with a peptide pool, sampled before COVID-19 vaccination. The CDR3 DNA reads TGTGCCAGCAGCCTGAGAGGAACCGGGACAGGGGTATATGGCTACACCTTC. It codes for CASSLRGTGTGVYGYTF.